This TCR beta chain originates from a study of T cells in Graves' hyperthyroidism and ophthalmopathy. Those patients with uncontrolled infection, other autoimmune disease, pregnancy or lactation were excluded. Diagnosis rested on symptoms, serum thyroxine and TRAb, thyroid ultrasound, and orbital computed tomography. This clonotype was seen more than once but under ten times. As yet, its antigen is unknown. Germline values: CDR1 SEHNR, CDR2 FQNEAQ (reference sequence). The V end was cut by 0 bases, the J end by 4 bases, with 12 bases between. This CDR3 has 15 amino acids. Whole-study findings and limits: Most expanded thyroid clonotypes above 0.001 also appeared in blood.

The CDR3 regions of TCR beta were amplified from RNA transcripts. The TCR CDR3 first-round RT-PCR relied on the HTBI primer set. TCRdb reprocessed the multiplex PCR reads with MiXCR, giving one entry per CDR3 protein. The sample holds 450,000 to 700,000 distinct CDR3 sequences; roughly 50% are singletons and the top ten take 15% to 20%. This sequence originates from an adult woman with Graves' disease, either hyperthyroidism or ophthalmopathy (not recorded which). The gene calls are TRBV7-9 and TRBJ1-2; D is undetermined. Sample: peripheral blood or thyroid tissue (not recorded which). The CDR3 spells CASSLAKAGSYGYTF. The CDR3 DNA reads TGTGCCAGCAGCTTAGCGAAGGCCGGCTCCTATGGCTACACCTTC.